This TCR beta chain originates from a study of T cells after yellow fever vaccination. Findings and limits, study-wide: Within FACS-sorted repertoires, abundant clonotypes contaminating from the bulk population could be present. A faster peak, day 5 versus 15, was reached by the weaker secondary response.

With regard to this clonotype: Its target is not known.

The germline V gene encodes CDR1 MNHEY and CDR2 SVGAGI. The V end was cut by 7 bases, the J end by 2 bases, with 14 bases between. This CDR3 is 14 amino acids long. They built TCR cDNA with 5'RACE template switching, a step that put in a universal primer site and UMIs. TCRdb fed the 5' RACE reads into MiXCR, producing one record per CDR3 protein. Of a few hundred thousand distinct CDR3 sequences listed, 4.1% are singletons. The sequence derives from a man between 18 and 29 years old who received the YFV17D yellow fever vaccine. This specimen consisted of PBMCs, obtained 5 days after the yellow fever booster vaccination. The V gene is TRBV6-5, the J gene TRBJ1-1; weak D call: TRBD1 (5 bases). The CDR3 DNA is TGTGCCAGCACCCTCTTAAGGGGCAACACTGAAGCTTTCTTT. This codes for CASTLLRGNTEAFF.